The present TCR beta chain was sequenced within a study of T-cell reconstitution after alpha-beta-depleted transplantation in children. The library targeted TCRbeta and was prepared with unique molecular identifiers. In TCRdb, the PCR reads were re-called with MiXCR into one record per CDR3 protein. The sample contains 200,000 to 250,000 distinct CDR3 sequences, 11% of which appear only once. This CDR3 comprises 14 residues. The V gene end was trimmed by 5 bases and the J gene end by 3 bases; junction bases not matched to a gene: 5. Per germline, CDR1 MDHEN and CDR2 SYDVKM. This chain connects TRBV28 to TRBJ2-7; 9 bases match TRBD1. The source was PBMCs, collected before TCRalphabeta/CD19-depleted stem cell transplant. This clonotype was sampled from a child younger than two with acute myeloid leukemia, due to receive a stem cell transplant. The CDR3, as DNA: TGTGCCAGCAGTGCGACAGGGGGACTCTACGAGCAGTACTTC. The encoded protein is CASSATGGLYEQYF.